The rows below give T cell receptor beta chains drawn from one sample of a study of OX40 agonist ivuxolimab in advanced cancers. Profiling relied on immunoSEQ multiplex PCR, and the TCRdb table lists in-frame clones only, not all of them. The data hold approximately 46,000 clones, with 88% observed a single time. Sequencing was performed on CD4+ or CD8+ T cells sorted from blood, taken in a trial of the OX40 agonist ivuxolimab. Receptors were obtained from an adult with an advanced solid tumor such as melanoma, head and neck, liver or kidney cancer. The CDR3 runs from the conserved cysteine through the conserved F or W. The D gene is left open where the match is weak. Size is stated for part of the rows, as once, few or many counts, or as a class when the clone is expanded.

J | length | size | D | V | CDR3 | DNA
TRBJ2-1 | 12 | . | . | TRBV4-1 | CASSQDLNEQFF | TGCGCCAGCAGCCAAGATTTGAATGAGCAGTTCTTC
TRBJ2-1 | 13 | . | . | TRBV7-7 | CASSPNSYNEQFF | TGTGCCAGCAGCCCCAACTCCTACAATGAGCAGTTCTTC
TRBJ2-5 | 11 | . | . | TRBV29-1 | CSVERPQTQYF | TGCAGCGTCGAGCGCCCACAGACCCAGTACTTC
TRBJ2-7 | 14 | few | . | TRBV28 | CASSFDRMVDEQYF | TGTGCCAGCAGTTTCGACAGAATGGTTGACGAGCAGTACTTC
TRBJ2-7 | 19 | . | . | TRBV4-2 | CASSSPGQKFRQVSYEQYF | TGTGCCAGCAGCTCACCCGGACAAAAGTTTAGGCAGGTATCCTACGAGCAGTACTTC
TRBJ1-1 | 15 | once | . | TRBV11-2 | CASSLVVVPGAEAFF | TGTGCCAGCAGCTTAGTAGTAGTCCCGGGAGCTGAAGCTTTCTTT
TRBJ1-3 | 15 | . | . | TRBV7-2 | CASSLEARAGNTIYF | TGTGCCAGCAGCTTAGAGGCGCGAGCTGGAAACACCATATATTTT
TRBJ2-3 | 16 | . | . | TRBV7-2 | CASSLFLATFTDTQYF | TGTGCCAGCAGCTTATTTTTGGCCACTTTCACAGATACGCAGTATTTT
TRBJ2-3 | 15 | . | TRBD1 | TRBV5-5 | CASTTGQGMADTQYF | TGTGCCAGCACGACGGGACAGGGGATGGCAGATACGCAGTATTTT
TRBJ1-2 | 11 | . | . | TRBV20-1 | CSATGSGGYTF | TGCAGTGCTACAGGGTCGGGTGGCTACACCTTC
TRBJ2-2 | 19 | . | TRBD2 | TRBV11-3 | CASSPWVGGSGGGTGELFF | TGTGCCAGCAGCCCCTGGGTTGGTGGTAGCGGGGGCGGCACCGGGGAGCTGTTTTTT
TRBJ2-5 | 12 | . | . | TRBV6-5 | CASSYEGETQYF | TGTGCCAGCAGTTACGAAGGGGAGACCCAGTACTTC
TRBJ1-2 | 11 | few | . | TRBV18 | CASLQGSGYTF | TGTGCCAGCCTACAGGGTAGTGGCTACACCTTC
TRBJ1-5 | 15 | . | . | TRBV7-9 | CASSPGTTPNQPQHF | TGTGCCAGCAGCCCCGGGACGACTCCGAATCAGCCCCAGCATTTT
TRBJ1-4 | 16 | once | . | TRBV4-3 | CASSQDGGYLWEKLFF | TGCGCCAGCAGCCAAGACGGGGGGTATCTTTGGGAAAAACTGTTTTTT
TRBJ2-1 | 14 | . | . | TRBV7-9 | CASVWAGDYNEQFF | TGTGCCAGCGTCTGGGCAGGGGACTACAATGAGCAGTTCTTC
TRBJ2-3 | 14 | . | . | TRBV6-5 | CASRGPANTDTQYF | TGTGCCAGCAGGGGTCCCGCCAACACAGATACGCAGTATTTT
TRBJ1-2 | 11 | . | . | TRBV20-1 | CSARQGLGYTF | TGCAGTGCTAGACAGGGGCTGGGCTACACCTTC
TRBJ2-6 | 18 | once | . | TRBV5-8 | CASSLARGRYSGANVLTF | TGTGCCAGCAGCTTGGCTAGGGGACGATACTCTGGGGCCAACGTCCTGACTTTC
TRBJ2-3 | 15 | . | . | TRBV10-2 | CASSGEGGFTDTQYF | TGCGCCAGCAGTGGGGAGGGGGGTTTCACAGATACGCAGTATTTT
TRBJ1-1 | 15 | . | . | TRBV27 | CASSLTGNMNTEAFF | TGTGCCAGCAGTTTAACAGGGAACATGAACACTGAAGCTTTCTTT
TRBJ2-2 | 17 | . | TRBD1 | TRBV7-9 | CASDPGQGAGNTGELFF | TGTGCCAGCGACCCGGGACAGGGGGCGGGAAACACCGGGGAGCTGTTTTTT
TRBJ2-5 | 13 | once | . | TRBV7-8 | CASSLGLRETQYF | TGTGCCAGCAGCTTAGGTCTTCGGGAGACCCAGTACTTC
TRBJ2-3 | 14 | . | . | TRBV28 | CASNLLGVGDTQYF | TGTGCCAGCAATCTTCTGGGGGTGGGAGATACGCAGTATTTT
TRBJ1-6 | 14 | . | . | TRBV7-6 | CASSRDSLGSPLHF | TGTGCCAGCAGCCGCGACAGTCTGGGGTCACCCCTCCACTTT
TRBJ2-1 | 15 | . | TRBD2 | TRBV27 | CASSLIGGGGNEQFF | TGTGCCAGCAGTTTAATAGGCGGGGGGGGGAATGAGCAGTTCTTC
TRBJ1-6 | 15 | . | . | TRBV6-4 | CASSDTGMVNSPLHF | TGTGCCAGCAGTGACACGGGGATGGTCAATTCACCCCTCCACTTT
TRBJ2-2 | 17 | . | TRBD2 | TRBV28 | CASSSVGGERNTGELFF | TGTGCCAGCAGTTCGGTCGGGGGGGAAAGAAACACCGGGGAGCTGTTTTTT
TRBJ1-1 | 14 | . | TRBD1 | TRBV2 | CAREPGQGNTEAFF | TGTGCCAGGGAGCCGGGACAGGGGAACACTGAAGCTTTCTTT
TRBJ2-5 | 14 | . | . | TRBV7-9 | CASSLVGGGETQYF | TGTGCCAGCAGCTTAGTAGGCGGAGGAGAGACCCAGTACTTC